What follows are 23 T cell receptor beta chains derived from one specimen sequenced in a study of PD-L1 blockade in urothelial cancer. Sequenced by immunoSEQ multiplex PCR; TCRdb stores in-frame clones only, minus some. Found here are more than 60,000 clones, 85% to 90% of them singletons; the top ten hold about 11%. Documented time point: peripheral blood 6 weeks after treatment start. The material was PBMCs, obtained around atezolizumab (anti-PD-L1) treatment. Receptor source: a man in his sixties with urothelial cancer.

This chain uses TRBV27 with TRBJ1-4; 9 bases are shared with TRBD1. The CDR3 has 15 amino acids. J lost 6 bases, V lost 2 bases, and 4 bases had no gene match. Germline CDR1 and CDR2: MNHEY and SMNVEV (reference sequence). As DNA, the CDR3 is TGTGCCAGCAGTTTAACGGGACAGGGATATGAAAAACTGTTTTTT. This encodes CASSLTGQGYEKLFF.

The chain combines TRBV2 with TRBJ1-5, with TRBD1 as a possible D gene (6 bases). The CDR3 is 14 residues long. V was pared by 6 bases and J by 3 bases, with 12 bases between. CDR1 SNHLY and CDR2 FYNNEI come from the germline V gene. The CDR3 nucleotides are TGTGCCAGCAGGGTAGACAGGAACAATCAGCCCCAGCATTTT. Protein sequence: CASRVDRNNQPQHF.

This chain links TRBV27 with TRBJ1-5, with TRBD1 matching over 8 bases. The CDR3 is 14 residues long. Germline values: CDR1 MNHEY, CDR2 SMNVEV (reference sequence). V dropped 7 bases and J dropped 3; count of bases not matched to a gene: 5. Here the CDR3 DNA reads TGTGCCAGCAATGGGACAGGAGTCAATCAGCCCCAGCATTTT. This codes for CASNGTGVNQPQHF.

The chain recombines TRBV20-1 with TRBJ1-1; no clear D. Between the trimmed V and J ends, which lost 7 bases and 3 bases, there was a span of 9 bases. Germline V gene data show CDR1 as DFQATT and CDR2 as SNEGSKA (reference sequence). This CDR3 spans 11 amino acids. The CDR3 region is CSVTADTEAFF. The CDR3 DNA follows: TGCAGTGTCACAGCAGACACTGAAGCTTTCTTT.

In the case of this clone: It is unclear where the CDR3 begins or ends on the DNA, so no DNA is shown, and the CDR3 is as TCRdb lists it. V gene TRBV11-2 combines with J gene TRBJ2-7; the DNA was not used to check the table's D call, TRBD2. The germline V gene encodes CDR1 SGHAT and CDR2 FQNNGV. Counting both end residues, the CDR3 totals 14 amino acids. The CDR3 region is CASSLVAGGSARYF.

The sample holds a few counts of this clone. The J gene is TRBJ2-7, the V gene TRBV7-8; a possible D gene is TRBD2 (5 bases). The CDR3 consists of 14 residues. Germline-derived CDR1 and CDR2 are SGHVS and FQNEAQ. The V end was cut by 5 bases, the J end by 4 bases, with 15 bases between. The CDR3 sequence: CASSRGLRRYEQYF. CDR3 DNA sequence: TGTGCCAGCAGCCGGGGTTTACGAAGGTACGAGCAGTACTTC. The entire variable domain, with the rest obtained from reference TRBV7-8 and TRBJ2-7, is as follows: GAGVSQSPRYKVAKRGQDVALRCDPISGHVSLFWYQQALGQGPEFLTYFQNEAQLDKSGLPSDRFFAERPEGSVSTLKIQRTQQEDSAVYLCASSRGLRRYEQYFGPGTRLTVT.

V is TRBV7-9 and J is TRBJ2-2; tentatively, D is TRBD1 (6 bases). V was cut by 1 base and J by 3 bases, with 9 bases left in between. The CDR3 is 15 amino acids. CDR1 is SEHNR, CDR2 FQNEAQ, per germline (reference sequence). The CDR3: CASSLVGGYTGELFF. Written as DNA, the CDR3 is TGTGCCAGCAGCTTAGTTGGGGGCTACACCGGGGAGCTGTTTTTT.

This chain joins TRBV21-1 and TRBJ2-1; the table assigns TRBD2, which was not confirmed against the DNA. TRBV21-1 represents a pseudogene. CDR3 length: 18 amino acids. The CDR3 spells CASSKGLAGGTTANEQFF. The CDR3 DNA reads as TGTGCCAGCAGCAAAGGTCTAGCGGGGGGCACAACGGCAAATGAGCAGTTCTTC.

V gene TRBV29-1 combines with J gene TRBJ1-1, with 10 bases identical to TRBD1. Germline V gene lookup returns CDR1 SQVTM and CDR2 ANQGSEA. The ends lost 1 base at V and 4 bases at J; junction bases unmatched: 3. This CDR3 region has 14 residues. The CDR3 here is CSVEVGQGRTEAFF. The CDR3 DNA sequence: TGCAGCGTTGAAGTGGGACAGGGGCGCACTGAAGCTTTCTTT.

CDR3 amino acids: CASSVDRTRSGYTF. In nucleotides, the CDR3 is TGTGCCAGCAGTGTAGACAGGACAAGGAGCGGCTACACCTTC. The V gene is TRBV6-6, the J gene TRBJ1-2; TRBD1 might be the D (6 bases). The germline gives CDR1 MNHNY, CDR2 SVGAGI (reference sequence). This CDR3 region has 14 residues. The V and J ends lost 5 bases and 8 bases respectively, with 18 bases between them.

CDR3 in amino acids: CASSTRDRVFEVTDTQYF. Here the CDR3 DNA reads TGTGCCAGCAGCACCCGGGACAGGGTATTTGAAGTGACAGATACGCAGTATTTT. The gene calls are TRBV7-2 and TRBJ2-3; 9 bases are shared with TRBD1. V lost 5 bases, J lost 3 bases, and 15 bases stayed unmatched. This CDR3 has 18 amino acids. CDR1 is SGHTA, CDR2 FQGNSA, per germline.

This chain links TRBV6-1 with TRBJ2-7; tentative D call: TRBD1 (6 bases). Trimming shortened V by 5 bases and J by 6 bases, and 11 bases separated the two germline ends. Germline assignment: CDR1 MNHNS and CDR2 SASEGT. CDR3 length: 12 amino acids. The DNA for the CDR3 is TGTGCCAGCAGTCCACAGGGTCCCGAGCAGTACTTC. Translating gives CASSPQGPEQYF.

This chain uses TRBV18 with TRBJ2-1; D not resolved. V was cut by 0 bases and J by 7 bases, with 13 bases left in between. The germline gives CDR1 KGHSH, CDR2 LQKENI. The CDR3 has 15 amino acids. For the CDR3, the DNA is TGTGCCAGCTCACCACCGACGGGTTCGAGGAATGAGCAGTTCTTC. It codes for CASSPPTGSRNEQFF.

The chain employs TRBV4-3 and TRBJ2-7; 8 positions agree with TRBD2. The V gene's germline CDR1 is LGHNA and CDR2 YSLEER. CDR3 size: 15 residues. V lost 3 bases and J lost 2; bases outside the gene matches: 6. The CDR3 nucleotides read TGCGCCAGCAGCCAGGGGGGGACTAGTACCTACGAGCAGTACTTC. This codes for CASSQGGTSTYEQYF.

The CDR3 DNA reads as TGTGCCATCATGAAGGGCCCGACAGCAACCTACGAGCAGTACTTC. It encodes CAIMKGPTATYEQYF. The rearrangement links TRBV10-3 to TRBJ2-7; weak D call: TRBD1 (5 bases). The V and J ends lost 7 bases and 2 bases respectively, with 18 bases between them. The CDR3 has 15 amino acids. Germline values: CDR1 ENHRY, CDR2 SYGVKD.

The chain links TRBV9 to TRBJ2-7; 9 bases match TRBD2. The CDR3 length is 15 residues. After removal of 0 bases from V and 7 bases from J, the junction contained 8 bases not matched to a gene. Per the germline V gene, CDR1 is SGDLS and CDR2 is YYNGEE. CDR3 in DNA: TGTGCCAGCAGCGTAGAGGCGTTAGCGGGGGTTGAGCAGTACTTC. Protein: CASSVEALAGVEQYF.

This chain links TRBV6-5 with TRBJ1-1, with D hard to call. Deletions cut 7 bases from V and 1 base from J, with 10 bases between. The CDR3 consists of 13 residues. The V gene's germline CDR1 is MNHEY and CDR2 SVGAGI. In nucleotides, the CDR3 is TGTGCCAGCAATCGGCGGTCGAACACTGAAGCTTTCTTT. It yields the protein CASNRRSNTEAFF.

J is TRBJ2-1 and V is TRBV2; tentatively, D is TRBD2 (6 bases). This CDR3 region has 15 residues. Germline CDR1 is SNHLY and CDR2 is FYNNEI. Trimming shortened V by 6 bases and J by 0 bases, and 12 bases separated the two germline ends. The CDR3 coding sequence is TGTGCCAGCAGGCGAACTAGCCTCTCCTACAATGAGCAGTTCTTC. Its protein product is CASRRTSLSYNEQFF.

This rearrangement joins TRBV29-1 to TRBJ1-1; D ambiguous. The germline gives CDR1 SQVTM, CDR2 ANQGSEA. V lost 8 bases and J lost 2, with 9 bases in between. The CDR3 runs to 11 residues. The CDR3: CSSGINTEAFF. The DNA of the CDR3 is TGCAGCTCAGGAATAAACACTGAAGCTTTCTTT. Combining the CDR3 with reference TRBV29-1 and TRBJ1-1 gives the whole variable domain SAVISQKPSRDICQRGTSLTIQCQVDSQVTMMFWYRQQPGQSLTLIATANQGSEATYESGFVIDKFPISRPNLTFSTLTVSNMSPEDSSIYLCSSGINTEAFFGQGTRLTVV.

This chain uses TRBV5-1 with TRBJ2-7; possibly TRBD2 for D (6 bases). The CDR3 totals 15 residues. Germline CDR1 reads SGHRS; CDR2 reads YFSETQ. V lost 0 bases, J lost 5 bases, and 15 bases lay in between. In DNA, the CDR3 is TGCGCCAGCAGCTTGGAAGGGAATAGCGGAAACGAGCAGTACTTC. Amino acids: CASSLEGNSGNEQYF.

The genes are TRBV18 and TRBJ1-2; 8 bases are shared with TRBD1. This CDR3 has 14 residues. CDR1 KGHSH and CDR2 LQKENI come from the germline V gene. J was trimmed by 2 bases and V by 6 bases; bases with no gene match: 5. CDR3 bases: TGTGCCAGCTCCTTGGGACAGGAGAACTATGGCTACACCTTC. It encodes CASSLGQENYGYTF.

The V gene is TRBV6-5, the J gene TRBJ2-7; perhaps TRBD2 as D (5 bases). Germline assignment: CDR1 MNHEY and CDR2 SVGAGI. The V end was cut by 6 bases, the J end by 2 bases, with 5 bases between. The CDR3 consists of 11 residues. The CDR3 loop is CASSGTYEQYF. The CDR3 region has the DNA TGTGCCAGCAGCGGGACCTACGAGCAGTACTTC.

V is TRBV28 and J is TRBJ2-7; 12 nucleotides match TRBD2. CDR1 and CDR2 (germline): MDHEN, SYDVKM. The length of the CDR3 is 15 residues. Trimming removed 4 bases from V and 3 bases from J; junction bases left unmatched: 4. The CDR3 nucleotides read TGTGCCAGCAGTTCCGGACTAGCGGGAAACTACGAGCAGTACTTC. Amino acid sequence: CASSSGLAGNYEQYF. The full variable domain, with the rest looked up from reference TRBV28 and TRBJ2-7, is DVKVTQSSRYLVKRTGEKVFLECVQDMDHENMFWYRQDPGLGLRLIYFSYDVKMKEKGDIPEGYSVSREKKERFSLILESASTNQTSMYLCASSSGLAGNYEQYFGPGTRLTVT.